A selection of T cell receptor beta chains follows, all from one sample in a study of somatic mutations in cytotoxic T cells in rheumatoid arthritis. TCRdb's copy holds only in-frame clones and misses some; the assay was immunoSEQ multiplex PCR. The data show 15,000 or so clones, around 82% seen once. The specimen was CD8+ T cells sorted from blood. The receptor source for this set is a woman aged 45-65 years with rheumatoid arthritis. Each CDR3 is given with its conserved first and last residue. Fields, in order: D gene, clone size, V gene, J gene, CDR3 protein, CDR3 DNA. A D gene is named only where the DNA matches it firmly. Size values are once, few and many counts, or a class for expanded clones, and some rows have none.

>TRBD2|-|TRBV7-9|TRBJ2-1
CASSSTSGGSHNEQFF
TGTGCCAGCAGCTCAACTAGCGGGGGGTCCCACAATGAGCAGTTCTTC
>-|-|TRBV29-1|TRBJ1-2
CSVNDYGYTF
TGCAGCGTTAACGATTATGGCTACACCTTC
>TRBD1|-|TRBV6-5|TRBJ2-1
CASSHGQGAYEQFF
TGTGCCAGCAGTCACGGACAGGGGGCCTATGAGCAGTTCTTC
>-|-|TRBV11-2|TRBJ2-3
CASKLTRGTDTQYF
TGTGCCAGCAAGCTCACGAGGGGGACAGATACGCAGTATTTT
>-|once|TRBV7-3|TRBJ1-1
CASRARGWGNTEAFF
TGTGCCAGCAGGGCCCGAGGGTGGGGGAACACTGAAGCTTTCTTT
>TRBD2|-|TRBV6-5|TRBJ2-1
CASSYGLAGSNEQFF
TGTGCCAGCAGTTACGGGTTAGCGGGATCTAATGAGCAGTTCTTC
>TRBD1|few|TRBV6-5|TRBJ1-2
CASSLTGRSGYTF
TGTGCCAGCAGCCTGACAGGGCGGTCTGGCTACACCTTC
>-|-|TRBV6-5|TRBJ2-7
CASKSYLGARDEQYF
TGTGCCAGCAAATCCTACCTAGGGGCGCGGGACGAGCAGTACTTC
>-|-|TRBV7-3|TRBJ2-3
CASSLAPWDTQYF
TGTGCCAGCAGCTTAGCCCCTTGGGATACGCAGTATTTT
>-|-|TRBV13|TRBJ2-4
CASSPSAQVKNIQYF
TGTGCCAGCAGCCCAAGTGCCCAAGTCAAAAACATTCAGTACTTC
>-|-|TRBV15|TRBJ1-2
CATSRGRTDGYGYTF
TGTGCCACCAGCAGAGGAAGGACGGACGGTTATGGCTACACCTTC
>-|-|TRBV19|TRBJ1-3
CASSIGGNTIYF
TGTGCCAGTAGTATCGGTGGAAACACCATATATTTT
>TRBD1|-|TRBV19|TRBJ2-7
CATSEGGGYEQYF
TGTGCCACCTCCGAAGGGGGCGGGTACGAGCAGTACTTC
>-|-|TRBV6-5|TRBJ2-3
CASSWGSGSTDTQYF
TGTGCCAGCAGTTGGGGTAGCGGAAGCACAGATACGCAGTATTTT
>TRBD2|-|TRBV7-9|TRBJ2-1
CASSRPTAGGHNEQFF
TGTGCCAGCAGCCGCCCAACGGCGGGAGGCCACAATGAGCAGTTCTTC
>-|-|TRBV30|TRBJ2-5
CAWSLWGDLQETQYF
TGTGCCTGGAGCCTCTGGGGGGACTTACAAGAGACCCAGTACTTC
>TRBD1|-|TRBV6-5|TRBJ2-1
CASSYSDREEQFF
TGTGCCAGCAGTTACTCGGACAGGGAAGAGCAGTTCTTC
>-|-|TRBV4-3|TRBJ2-7
CASSQELGAGQGDGGRREQYF
TGCGCCAGCAGCCAAGAATTGGGGGCGGGGCAGGGGGACGGCGGGAGACGCGAGCAGTACTTC
>TRBD1|-|TRBV2|TRBJ2-7
CASSTLTGATYEQYF
TGTGCCAGCAGTACGTTGACAGGGGCCACCTACGAGCAGTACTTC
>-|once|TRBV19|TRBJ1-1
CASSQDSYTEAFF
TGTGCCAGTAGCCAGGACAGTTACACTGAAGCTTTCTTT
>-|once|TRBV11-2|TRBJ2-7
CASSGTYEQYF
TGTGCCAGCAGCGGAACCTACGAGCAGTACTTC
>-|-|TRBV7-6|TRBJ1-3
CASSSLRDTIYF
TGTGCCAGCAGCTCTCTCCGGGACACCATATATTTT
>TRBD2|-|TRBV5-1|TRBJ2-3
CASSPGTSGDTQYF
TGCGCCAGCAGCCCCGGGACTAGCGGAGATACGCAGTATTTT
>-|-|TRBV5-4|TRBJ2-7
CASSTGHPYEQYF
TGTGCCAGCAGCACGGGACATCCCTACGAGCAGTACTTC
>-|-|TRBV27|TRBJ2-2
CATSAGTGELFF
TGTGCCACCTCCGCGGGCACCGGGGAGCTGTTTTTT
>-|-|TRBV5-1|TRBJ1-3
CASSPRGIENTIYF
TGCGCCAGCAGCCCCAGGGGAATTGAAAACACCATATATTTT
>-|-|TRBV19|TRBJ2-5
CASSMAGETQYF
TGTGCCAGTAGTATGGCTGGGGAGACCCAGTACTTC